Listed below are T cell receptor beta chains from one sample, sequenced in a study of blood T cells in healthy people across ages. Using its own MiXCR run on the 5' RACE reads, TCRdb lists one record per CDR3 protein. The table includes 1.8 million or so distinct CDR3 sequences, around 40% detected once. Sequencing was performed on blood. These receptors all stem from a human donor in good health. CDR3s include the opening cysteine and the closing phenylalanine or tryptophan. A D gene is named only where the DNA matches it firmly. Size is stated for part of the rows, as once, few or many counts, or as a class when the clone is expanded.

D: -; size: few; J: TRBJ2-7; V: TRBV12-3/TRBV12-4; CDR3: CASAPWGGFSYEQYF; DNA: TGTGCCAGCGCCCCTTGGGGGGGCTTCTCCTACGAGCAGTACTTC
D: -; size: -; J: TRBJ1-5; V: TRBV6-5; CDR3: CASRRQRSQPQHF; DNA: TGTGCCAGCAGAAGACAGAGGAGTCAGCCCCAGCATTTT
D: -; size: many; J: TRBJ2-5; V: TRBV25-1; CDR3: CASSRGGWGGETQYF; DNA: TGTGCCAGCAGTCGAGGGGGCTGGGGAGGAGAGACCCAGTACTTC
D: -; size: -; J: TRBJ2-7; V: TRBV28; CDR3: CASAGAVDEQYF; DNA: TGTGCCAGTGCAGGGGCCGTTGACGAGCAGTACTTC
D: -; size: -; J: TRBJ2-1; V: TRBV5-1; CDR3: CASSLVGSRNEQFF; DNA: TGCGCCAGCAGTCTTGTAGGAAGTCGCAATGAGCAGTTCTTC
D: TRBD1; size: few; J: TRBJ1-1; V: TRBV7-9; CDR3: CASSPGGVGTEAFF; DNA: TGTGCCAGCAGCCCAGGGGGCGTCGGCACTGAAGCTTTCTTT
D: -; size: few; J: TRBJ2-7; V: TRBV6-5; CDR3: CASSYFIGSYEQYF; DNA: TGTGCCAGCAGTTACTTTATTGGAAGCTACGAGCAGTACTTC
D: -; size: -; J: TRBJ2-7; V: TRBV6-2/TRBV6-3; CDR3: CASSYSRAEQYF; DNA: TGTGCCAGCAGTTACTCGAGAGCCGAGCAGTACTTC
D: TRBD1; size: few; J: TRBJ2-7; V: TRBV15; CDR3: CATSTGQGSYEQYF; DNA: TGTGCCACCAGCACCGGACAGGGCTCCTACGAGCAGTACTTC
D: TRBD2; size: -; J: TRBJ2-1; V: TRBV30; CDR3: CAWSLGPLAGENEQFF; DNA: TGTGCCTGGAGTCTCGGGCCTCTAGCGGGGGAAAATGAGCAGTTCTTC
D: TRBD1; size: few; J: TRBJ2-1; V: TRBV7-2; CDR3: CASSLRQGKSYNEQFF; DNA: TGTGCCAGCAGCTTGAGACAGGGTAAATCCTACAATGAGCAGTTCTTC
D: -; size: -; J: TRBJ1-2; V: TRBV10-3; CDR3: CAVSDQDVVNGYTF; DNA: TGTGCCGTCAGTGATCAGGACGTGGTGAATGGCTACACCTTC
D: -; size: -; J: TRBJ2-7; V: TRBV4-3; CDR3: CASSQEAHSYEQYF; DNA: TGCGCCAGCAGCCAAGAGGCCCACTCCTACGAGCAGTACTTC
D: -; size: -; J: TRBJ1-1; V: TRBV3-1; CDR3: CASSQDALGGTEAFF; DNA: TGTGCCAGCAGCCAAGATGCGTTGGGTGGCACTGAAGCTTTCTTT
D: -; size: -; J: TRBJ2-1; V: TRBV4-1; CDR3: CASSHPGWNEQFF; DNA: TGCGCCAGCAGCCACCCAGGGTGGAATGAGCAGTTCTTC
D: -; size: -; J: TRBJ2-6; V: TRBV2; CDR3: CASIWENSGANVLTF; DNA: TGTGCCAGCATTTGGGAAAACTCTGGGGCCAACGTCCTGACTTTC
D: TRBD1; size: -; J: TRBJ1-2; V: TRBV4-3; CDR3: CASGTPGQPFGGYTF; DNA: TGCGCCAGCGGAACACCGGGACAGCCTTTCGGTGGCTACACCTTC
D: TRBD1; size: -; J: TRBJ2-3; V: TRBV7-2; CDR3: CASSSFGTGGTDTQYF; DNA: TGTGCCAGCAGCTCTTTCGGGACAGGGGGCACAGATACGCAGTATTTT
D: -; size: -; J: TRBJ1-2; V: TRBV5-5; CDR3: CTSSLAIGGARANYGYTF; DNA: TGTACCAGCAGCTTGGCGATCGGGGGCGCCCGAGCTAACTATGGCTACACCTTC
D: -; size: -; J: TRBJ1-3; V: TRBV4-3; CDR3: CASSQERGGLDTIYF; DNA: TGCGCCAGCAGCCAAGAAAGGGGCGGATTGGACACCATATATTTT
D: -; size: -; J: TRBJ2-7; V: TRBV20-1; CDR3: CSAGRPGQTYEQYF; DNA: TGCAGTGCTGGACGCCCAGGGCAAACCTACGAGCAGTACTTC
D: -; size: -; J: TRBJ1-2; V: TRBV20-1; CDR3: CSARGGPSGNYGYTF; DNA: TGCAGTGCTAGAGGGGGACCTAGCGGGAACTATGGCTACACCTTC
D: -; size: -; J: TRBJ2-1; V: TRBV21-1; CDR3: CASSKVEKYNEQFF; DNA: TGTGCCAGCAGCAAAGTTGAGAAGTACAATGAGCAGTTCTTC
D: -; size: -; J: TRBJ1-6; V: TRBV7-3; CDR3: CASLRNRAVNSPLHF; DNA: TGTGCCAGCCTTAGGAACCGGGCCGTAAATTCACCCCTCCACTTT
D: -; size: -; J: TRBJ2-4; V: TRBV9; CDR3: CASSVGRDGGPSCGQYF; DNA: TGTGCCAGCAGCGTAGGACGCGACGGGGGGCCATCCTGCGGGCAGTACTTC
D: TRBD1; size: -; J: TRBJ2-5; V: TRBV6-1; CDR3: CASSEGGQPRKTQYF; DNA: TGTGCCAGCAGTGAAGGGGGACAGCCCAGGAAGACCCAGTACTTC
D: -; size: -; J: TRBJ1-4; V: TRBV2; CDR3: CASSGSLPNEKLFF; DNA: TGTGCCAGCAGTGGGAGTCTCCCTAATGAAAAACTGTTTTTT
D: TRBD1; size: few; J: TRBJ1-6; V: TRBV4-1; CDR3: CASSQMIRTGGSPLHF; DNA: TGCGCCAGCAGCCAGATGATCCGGACAGGTGGTTCACCCCTCCACTTT
D: -; size: few; J: TRBJ2-7; V: TRBV20-1; CDR3: CRAARVAYEQYF; DNA: TGCAGGGCTGCGCGAGTTGCCTACGAGCAGTACTTC
D: TRBD2; size: -; J: TRBJ2-1; V: TRBV4-1; CDR3: CASSRRTSGVDEQFF; DNA: TGCGCCAGCAGCCGGCGGACTAGCGGGGTGGATGAGCAGTTCTTC
D: TRBD2; size: -; J: TRBJ2-1; V: TRBV11-3; CDR3: CASSLGLAEGGEQFF; DNA: TGTGCCAGCAGCTTAGGGCTAGCGGAGGGAGGTGAGCAGTTCTTC